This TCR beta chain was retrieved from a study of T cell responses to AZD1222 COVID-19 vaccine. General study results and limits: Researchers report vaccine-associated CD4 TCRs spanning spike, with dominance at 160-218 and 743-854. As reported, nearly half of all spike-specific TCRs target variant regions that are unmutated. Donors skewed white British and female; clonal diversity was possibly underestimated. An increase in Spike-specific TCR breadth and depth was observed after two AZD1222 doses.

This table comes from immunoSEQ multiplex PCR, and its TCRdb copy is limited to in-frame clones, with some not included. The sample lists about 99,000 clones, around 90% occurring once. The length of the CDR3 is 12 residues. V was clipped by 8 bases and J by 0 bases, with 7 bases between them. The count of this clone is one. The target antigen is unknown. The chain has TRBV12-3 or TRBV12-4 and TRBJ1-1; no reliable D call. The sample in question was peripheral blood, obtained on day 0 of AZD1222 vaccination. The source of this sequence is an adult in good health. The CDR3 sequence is CASQALNTEAFF. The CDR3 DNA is TGTGCCAGCCAGGCGCTGAACACTGAAGCTTTCTTT.